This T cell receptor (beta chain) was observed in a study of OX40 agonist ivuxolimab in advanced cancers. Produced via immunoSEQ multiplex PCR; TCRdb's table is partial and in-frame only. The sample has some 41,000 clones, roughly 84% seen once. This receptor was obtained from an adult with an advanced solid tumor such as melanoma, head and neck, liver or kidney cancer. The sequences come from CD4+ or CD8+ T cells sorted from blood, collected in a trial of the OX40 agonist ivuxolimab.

The CDR3 nucleotides are TGCGCCAGCAGCCAAGATGCGGCGGGAGCGATCTCCGGGGAGCTGTTTTTT. Its translation: CASSQDAAGAISGELFF. The genes are TRBV4-1 and TRBJ2-2; 7 nucleotides line up with TRBD2. Per germline, CDR1 MGHRA and CDR2 YSYEKL. Trimming took 0 bases from V and 6 from J; bases not matched to a gene: 10. The CDR3 is 17 amino acids.